One sample yielded the 3 T cell receptor beta chains listed below, sequenced in a study of blood T cell repertoires in COVID-19. TCRdb keeps only in-frame clones here, not all; method: immunoSEQ multiplex PCR. The table lists some 330,000 clones, 86% of them singletons. Sequenced input: PBMCs or T cells enriched from blood (not recorded which). All receptors derive from a man aged 30-40 years who had recovered from COVID-19.

V usage is TRBV15 and J usage is TRBJ2-3; 8 nucleotides match TRBD2. Germline V CDR1 and CDR2: LNHNV, YYDKDF (reference sequence). The CDR3 length is 17 residues. Trimming at V came to 0 bases and at J to 2 bases, leaving 7 bases not matched to a gene. This chain's CDR3 is CATSRDRWGLDTDTQYF. The CDR3 DNA sequence: TGTGCCACCAGCAGAGATCGATGGGGACTAGACACAGATACGCAGTATTTT.

The gene calls are TRBV7-2 and TRBJ2-3; a possible D gene is TRBD2 (5 bases). Germline V gene sequence: CDR1 SGHTA, CDR2 FQGNSA. V lost 7 bases and J 2 bases, leaving 13 bases between the germline ends. The CDR3 totals 14 residues. CDR3 nucleotide sequence: TGTGCCAGCACCGAGGGCGGGTACACAGATACGCAGTATTTT. Translated: CASTEGGYTDTQYF. Variable domain in full (rest from reference TRBV7-2 and TRBJ2-3): GAGVSQSPSNKVTEKGKDVELRCDPISGHTALYWYRQSLGQGLEFLIYFQGNSAPDKSGLPSDRFSAERTGGSVSTLTIQRTQQEDSAVYLCASTEGGYTDTQYFGPGTRLTVL.

This clone has more than one count but fewer than ten. This sequence joins TRBV12-3 or TRBV12-4 and TRBJ1-2, with D tentatively TRBD1 (5 bases). The CDR3 runs to 13 residues. Trimming took 0 bases from V and 6 from J, leaving 8 bases between them. CDR3 protein: CASSLAGVDGYTF. DNA of the CDR3: TGTGCCAGCAGTTTAGCAGGGGTTGATGGCTACACCTTC.